This T cell receptor (beta chain) comes out of a study of blood T cell repertoires in COVID-19. Whole-study context: The study drew acute and convalescent COVID-19 samples from the United States, Italy and Spain. Nucleic acid was either cDNA or gDNA, and it came from T cells, B-cell-depleted T cells, or PBMCs.

V dropped 7 bases and J dropped 7; count of bases not matched to a gene: 14. Germline assignment: CDR1 SNHLY and CDR2 FYNNEI. The CDR3 has 15 residues. Under the authors' procedure: Nucleated cell number was recorded as an estimate derived from reference gene primer amplification. Sequencing was performed with immunoSEQ multiplex PCR; in TCRdb, only in-frame clones are kept and a portion is missing. Clone size and V and J calls were adopted from that table, with D and trimming inferred from the DNA. The data show about 190,000 clones, around four fifths seen once. The chain combines TRBV2 with TRBJ1-2; 8 bases are a match to TRBD1. Sequences were obtained from peripheral blood. This clonotype was obtained from a woman in her twenties or thirties with acute or convalescent COVID-19. The DNA of the CDR3 is TGTGCCAGCATTCAAATCGCAGGGGGCATTAGTGGCTACACCTTC. The encoded protein is CASIQIAGGISGYTF.